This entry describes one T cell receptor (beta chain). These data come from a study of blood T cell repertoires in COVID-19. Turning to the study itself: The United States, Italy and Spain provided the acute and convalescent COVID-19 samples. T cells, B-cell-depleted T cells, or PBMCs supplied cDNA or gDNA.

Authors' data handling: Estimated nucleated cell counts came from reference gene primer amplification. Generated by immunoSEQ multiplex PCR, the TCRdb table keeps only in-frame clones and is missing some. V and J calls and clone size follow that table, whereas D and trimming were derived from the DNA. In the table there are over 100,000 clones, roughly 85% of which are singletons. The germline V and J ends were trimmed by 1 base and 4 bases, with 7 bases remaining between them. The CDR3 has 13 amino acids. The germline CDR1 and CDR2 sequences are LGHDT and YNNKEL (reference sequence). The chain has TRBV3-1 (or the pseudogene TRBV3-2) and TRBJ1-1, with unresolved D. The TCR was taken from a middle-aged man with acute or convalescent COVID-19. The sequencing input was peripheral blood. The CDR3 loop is CASSQVGSTEAFF. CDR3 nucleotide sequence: TGTGCCAGCAGCCAAGTGGGCTCCACTGAAGCTTTCTTT.